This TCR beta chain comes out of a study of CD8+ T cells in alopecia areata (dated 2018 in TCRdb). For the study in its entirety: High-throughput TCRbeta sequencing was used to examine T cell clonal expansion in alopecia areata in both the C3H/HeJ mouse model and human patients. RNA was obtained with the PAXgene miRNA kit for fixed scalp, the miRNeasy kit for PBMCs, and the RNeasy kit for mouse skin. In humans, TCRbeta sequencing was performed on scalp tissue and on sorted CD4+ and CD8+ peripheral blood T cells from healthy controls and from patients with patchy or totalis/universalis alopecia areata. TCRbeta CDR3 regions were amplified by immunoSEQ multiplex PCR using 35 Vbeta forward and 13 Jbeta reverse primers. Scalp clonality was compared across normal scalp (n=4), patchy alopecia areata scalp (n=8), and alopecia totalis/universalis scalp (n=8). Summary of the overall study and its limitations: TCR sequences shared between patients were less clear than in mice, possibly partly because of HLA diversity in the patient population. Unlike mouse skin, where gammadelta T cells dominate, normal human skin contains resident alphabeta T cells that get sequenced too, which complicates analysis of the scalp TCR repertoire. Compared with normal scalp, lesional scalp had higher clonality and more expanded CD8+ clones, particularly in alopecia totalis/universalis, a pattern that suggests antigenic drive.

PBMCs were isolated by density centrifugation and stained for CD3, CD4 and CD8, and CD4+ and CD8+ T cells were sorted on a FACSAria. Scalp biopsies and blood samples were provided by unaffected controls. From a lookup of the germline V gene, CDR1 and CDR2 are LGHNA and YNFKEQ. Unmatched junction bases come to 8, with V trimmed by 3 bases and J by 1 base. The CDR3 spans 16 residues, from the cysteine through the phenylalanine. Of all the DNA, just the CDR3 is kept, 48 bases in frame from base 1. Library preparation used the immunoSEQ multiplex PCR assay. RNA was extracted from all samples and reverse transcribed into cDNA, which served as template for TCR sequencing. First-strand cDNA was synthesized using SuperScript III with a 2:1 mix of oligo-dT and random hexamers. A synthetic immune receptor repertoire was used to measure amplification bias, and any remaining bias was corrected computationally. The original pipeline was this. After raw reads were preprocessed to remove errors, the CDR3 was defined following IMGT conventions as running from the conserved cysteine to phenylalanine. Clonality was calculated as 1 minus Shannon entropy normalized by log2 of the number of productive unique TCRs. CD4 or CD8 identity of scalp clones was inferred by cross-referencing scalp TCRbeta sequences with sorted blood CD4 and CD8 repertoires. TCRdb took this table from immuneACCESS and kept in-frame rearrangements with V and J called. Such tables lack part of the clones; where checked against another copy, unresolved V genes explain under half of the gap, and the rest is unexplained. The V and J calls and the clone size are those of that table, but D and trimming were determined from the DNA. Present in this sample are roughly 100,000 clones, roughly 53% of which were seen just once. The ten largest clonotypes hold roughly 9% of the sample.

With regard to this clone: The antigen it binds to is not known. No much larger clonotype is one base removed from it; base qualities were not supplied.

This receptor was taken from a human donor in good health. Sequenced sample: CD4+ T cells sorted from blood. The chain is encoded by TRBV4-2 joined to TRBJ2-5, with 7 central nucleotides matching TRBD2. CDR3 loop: CASSQASGPSQETQYF. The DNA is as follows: TGTGCCAGCAGCCAGGCTAGCGGACCTTCCCAAGAGACCCAGTACTTC.